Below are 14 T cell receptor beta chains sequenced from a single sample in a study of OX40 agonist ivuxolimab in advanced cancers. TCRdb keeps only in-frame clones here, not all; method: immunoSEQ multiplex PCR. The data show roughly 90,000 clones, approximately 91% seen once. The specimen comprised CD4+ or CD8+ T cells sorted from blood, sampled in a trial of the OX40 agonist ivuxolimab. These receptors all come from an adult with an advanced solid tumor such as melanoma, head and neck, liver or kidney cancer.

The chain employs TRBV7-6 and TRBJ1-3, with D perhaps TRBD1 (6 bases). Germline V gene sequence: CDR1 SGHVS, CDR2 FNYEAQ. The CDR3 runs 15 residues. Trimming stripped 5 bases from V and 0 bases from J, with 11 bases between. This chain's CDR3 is CASSNRDNSGNTIYF. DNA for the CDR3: TGTGCCAGCAGCAACAGGGATAACTCTGGAAACACCATATATTTT.

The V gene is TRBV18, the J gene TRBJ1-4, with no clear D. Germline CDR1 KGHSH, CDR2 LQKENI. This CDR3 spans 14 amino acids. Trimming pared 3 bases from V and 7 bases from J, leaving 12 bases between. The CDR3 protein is CASSPRTEGEKLFF. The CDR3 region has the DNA TGTGCCAGCTCACCCCGGACTGAGGGTGAAAAACTGTTTTTT.

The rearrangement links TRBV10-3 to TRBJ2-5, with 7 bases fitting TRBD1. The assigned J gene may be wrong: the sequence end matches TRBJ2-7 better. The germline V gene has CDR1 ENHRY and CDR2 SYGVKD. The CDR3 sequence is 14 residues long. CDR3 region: CAISGQVSSYEQYF. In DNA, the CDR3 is TGTGCCATCAGCGGACAGGTGAGCTCCTACGAGCAGTACTTC.

The CDR3 spells CASSPGTGVVEQFF. In DNA, the CDR3 is TGTGCCAGCTCCCCCGGGACAGGGGTCGTCGAGCAGTTCTTC. The chain uses TRBV18 and TRBJ2-1; 10 nucleotides agree with TRBD1. The CDR3 extends over 14 amino acids. The V segment lost 6 bases and the J segment 10 bases; nucleotides outside the gene matches: 9. Germline CDR1 is KGHSH and CDR2 is LQKENI.

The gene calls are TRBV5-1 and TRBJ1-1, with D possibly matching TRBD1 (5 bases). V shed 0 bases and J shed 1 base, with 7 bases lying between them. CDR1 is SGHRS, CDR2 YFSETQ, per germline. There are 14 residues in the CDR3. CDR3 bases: TGCGCCAGCAGCTTGGGACAGACGAACACTGAAGCTTTCTTT. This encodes CASSLGQTNTEAFF.

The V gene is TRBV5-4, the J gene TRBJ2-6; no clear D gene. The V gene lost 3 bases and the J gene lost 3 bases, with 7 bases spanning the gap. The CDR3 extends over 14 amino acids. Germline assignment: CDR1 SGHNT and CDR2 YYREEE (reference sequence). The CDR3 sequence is CASSSRGGANVLTF. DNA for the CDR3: TGTGCCAGCAGCTCCAGAGGTGGGGCCAACGTCCTGACTTTC.

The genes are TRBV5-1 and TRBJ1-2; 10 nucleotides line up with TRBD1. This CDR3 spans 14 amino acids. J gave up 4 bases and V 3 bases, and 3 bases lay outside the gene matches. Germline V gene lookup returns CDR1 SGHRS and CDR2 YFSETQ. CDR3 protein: CASSWGQGSYGYTF. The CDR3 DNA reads TGCGCCAGCAGCTGGGGACAGGGGAGCTATGGCTACACCTTC.

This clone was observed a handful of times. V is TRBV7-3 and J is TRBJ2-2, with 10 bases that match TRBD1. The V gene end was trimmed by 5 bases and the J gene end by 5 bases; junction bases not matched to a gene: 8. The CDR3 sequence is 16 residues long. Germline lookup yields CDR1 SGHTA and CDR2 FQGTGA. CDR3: CASSLYGTGVTGELFF. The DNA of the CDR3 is TGTGCCAGCAGCCTGTACGGGACAGGGGTTACCGGGGAGCTGTTTTTT.

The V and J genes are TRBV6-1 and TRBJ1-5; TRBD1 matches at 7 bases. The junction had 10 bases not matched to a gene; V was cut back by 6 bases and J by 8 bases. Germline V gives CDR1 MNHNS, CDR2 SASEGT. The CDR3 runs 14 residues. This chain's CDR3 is CASSDRDSGKPQHF. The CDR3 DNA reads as TGTGCCAGCAGCGACAGGGACTCTGGCAAGCCCCAGCATTTT.

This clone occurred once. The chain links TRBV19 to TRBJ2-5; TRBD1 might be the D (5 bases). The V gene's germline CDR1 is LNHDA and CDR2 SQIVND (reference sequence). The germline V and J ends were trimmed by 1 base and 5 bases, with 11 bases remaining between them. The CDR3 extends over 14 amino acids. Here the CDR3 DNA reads TGTGCCAGTAGTATAGGCAGGGCGTCGGAGACCCAGTACTTC. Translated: CASSIGRASETQYF.

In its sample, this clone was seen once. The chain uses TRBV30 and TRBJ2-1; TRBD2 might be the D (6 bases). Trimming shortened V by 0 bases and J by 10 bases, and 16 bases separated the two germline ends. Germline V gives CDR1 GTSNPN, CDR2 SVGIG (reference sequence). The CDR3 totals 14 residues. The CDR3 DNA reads TGTGCCTGGAGTGTGGGGACGGGACTTAGCGAGCAGTTCTTC. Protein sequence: CAWSVGTGLSEQFF. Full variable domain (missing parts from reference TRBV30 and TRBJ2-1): SQTIHQWPATLVQPVGSPLSLECTVEGTSNPNLYWYRQAAGRGLQLLFYSVGIGQISSEVPQNLSASRPQDRQFILSSKKLLLSDSGFYLCAWSVGTGLSEQFFGPGTRLTVL.

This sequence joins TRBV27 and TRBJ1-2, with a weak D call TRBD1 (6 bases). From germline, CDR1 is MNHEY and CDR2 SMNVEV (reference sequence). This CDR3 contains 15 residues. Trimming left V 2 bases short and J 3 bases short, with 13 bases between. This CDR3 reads CASSLSGGADYGYTF. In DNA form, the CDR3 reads TGTGCCAGCAGTTTAAGCGGGGGCGCGGACTATGGCTACACCTTC.

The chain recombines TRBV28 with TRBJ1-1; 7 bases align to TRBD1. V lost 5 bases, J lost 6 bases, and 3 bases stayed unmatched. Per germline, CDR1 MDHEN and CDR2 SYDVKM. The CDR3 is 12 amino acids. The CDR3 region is CASSTGQAEAFF. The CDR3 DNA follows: TGTGCCAGCAGTACCGGACAGGCTGAAGCTTTCTTT.

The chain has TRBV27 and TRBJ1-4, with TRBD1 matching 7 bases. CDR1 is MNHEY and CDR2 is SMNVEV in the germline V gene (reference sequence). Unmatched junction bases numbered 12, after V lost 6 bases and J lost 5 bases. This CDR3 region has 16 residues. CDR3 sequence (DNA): TGTGCCAGCAGGGCCGCAGGGGGAGGAGGGAATGAAAAACTGTTTTTT. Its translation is CASRAAGGGGNEKLFF. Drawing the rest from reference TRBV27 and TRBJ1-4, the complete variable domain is EAQVTQNPRYLITVTGKKLTVTCSQNMNHEYMSWYRQDPGLGLRQIYYSMNVEVTDKGDVPEGYKVSRKEKRNFPLILESPSPNQTSLYFCASRAAGGGGNEKLFFGSGTQLSVL.